The sample holds many counts of the clone carrying this T cell receptor (beta chain). What it binds is not known. From approximately 430 ng of RNA, a library with molecular barcoded alpha/delta and beta/gamma adaptors was made. TCRdb re-called the reads with MiXCR, one entry per CDR3 protein. This repertoire shows nearly 60,000 distinct CDR3 sequences, approximately 13% found once; its top ten account for roughly 16%. These data belong to a study of read filtering for tumor transcriptome and immune sequencing. Study at large: R-ISS stage counts were eight or nine for I, about 15 for II, 7 for III. TCR-mapped reads were about 3.5 to 11 million with IR-seq versus about 85 to 1,300 with RNA-seq. Study-wide results and limits: The CD138-negative fraction was mixed bone marrow immune cells, not pure T cells.

Germline V gene sequence: CDR1 LGHDT, CDR2 YNNKEL (reference sequence). This CDR3 is 14 amino acids long. The V end was cut by 0 bases, the J end by 1 base, with 6 bases between. The chain uses TRBV3-1 and TRBJ1-1; possible D gene TRBD1, 5 bases. The sequencing input was a population of CD138-negative cells sorted from bone marrow. The sequence derives from a donor older than 35 with multiple myeloma. In DNA form, the CDR3 reads TGTGCCAGCAGCCAAGATGGGGGGAACACTGAAGCTTTCTTT. Protein: CASSQDGGNTEAFF.